Shown below are 14 T cell receptor beta chains from a single sample sequenced in a study of cytomegalovirus exposure and HLA in healthy donors. The primer mix had 60 Vbeta and 13 Jbeta primers. Here immunoSEQ multiplex PCR was the method, and the copy in TCRdb shows in-frame clones only, minus some. The sample consists of 100,000 to 150,000 clones, approximately 78% of them appearing once. The sample comprised PBMCs. Receptor source: a woman aged 45-59 years in good health and CMV-seropositive.

The J gene is TRBJ1-2, the V gene TRBV7-9; the D gene is possibly TRBD1 (6 bases). Trimming pared 5 bases from V and 5 bases from J, leaving 6 bases between. This CDR3 has 11 residues. Germline-derived CDR1 and CDR2 are SEHNR and FQNEAQ (reference sequence). The CDR3 region is CASSQGYGYTF. The CDR3, as DNA: TGTGCCAGCAGCCAGGGGTATGGCTACACCTTC.

The CDR3 is CASSPRTSGTSTDTQYF. CDR3 in DNA: TGCGCCAGCAGCCCCCGGACTAGCGGAACTAGCACAGATACGCAGTATTTT. The chain is built from TRBV4-1 and TRBJ2-3; 10 nucleotides line up with TRBD2. The V and J ends lost 4 bases and 0 bases, in that order; junction bases with no gene match: 7. The CDR3 has 17 residues. Germline-derived CDR1 and CDR2 are MGHRA and YSYEKL.

The chain combines TRBV9 with TRBJ2-7; D is perhaps TRBD1 (6 bases). V was cut by 3 bases and J by 5 bases, with 12 bases left in between. The CDR3 covers 13 residues. CDR1 and CDR2 from the germline V gene are SGDLS and YYNGEE. Here the CDR3 DNA reads TGTGCCAGCAGCGCGTCACAGGGACACGAGCAGTACTTC. Its translation: CASSASQGHEQYF.

V usage is TRBV9 and J usage is TRBJ1-2; D call uncertain. Per germline, CDR1 SGDLS and CDR2 YYNGEE. V lost 3 bases and J lost 9, with 12 bases in between. The CDR3 is 12 residues long. The CDR3 region has the DNA TGTGCCAGCAGCGCCCGTATGAGTAGCTACACCTTC. Translating it yields CASSARMSSYTF.

The chain couples TRBV4-2 to TRBJ1-6; D not resolved. Trimming removed 1 base at V and 15 bases at J, with 7 bases between. The germline V gene has CDR1 LGHNA and CDR2 YNFKEQ. The CDR3 contains 11 residues. CDR3 residues: CASSQGGHLHF. The CDR3 DNA follows: TGTGCCAGCAGCCAAGGTGGGCACCTCCACTTT.

V and J are TRBV19 and TRBJ2-7; 9 bases are a match to TRBD1. Germline CDR1 is LNHDA and CDR2 is SQIVND (reference sequence). This CDR3 contains 15 residues. V lost 6 bases, J lost 3 bases, and 9 bases stayed unmatched. In DNA form, the CDR3 reads TGTGCCAGTAGGGGCCGGGACAGGGAGCACTACGAGCAGTACTTC. Amino acids: CASRGRDREHYEQYF.

The chain has TRBV27 and TRBJ2-2; D possibly corresponds to TRBD1 (7 bases). CDR3 length equals 15 residues. Germline CDR1 MNHEY, CDR2 SMNVEV (reference sequence). The ends were cut back, 3 bases at V and 5 bases at J, with 13 bases in the middle. CDR3 region: CASSFAGGWTGELFF. The CDR3 DNA reads as TGTGCCAGCAGTTTTGCAGGGGGGTGGACCGGGGAGCTGTTTTTT.

The chain uses TRBV7-2 and TRBJ2-1; D remains unclear. The CDR3 totals 12 residues. The germline V and J ends were trimmed by 5 bases and 4 bases, with 6 bases remaining between them. The V gene's germline CDR1 is SGHTA and CDR2 FQGNSA. The CDR3 loop reads CASSLRYNEQFF. CDR3 in DNA: TGTGCCAGCAGCCTCAGGTACAATGAGCAGTTCTTC.

The chain uses TRBV5-1 and TRBJ2-1; 14 nucleotides match TRBD2. Per the germline V gene, CDR1 is SGHRS and CDR2 is YFSETQ. CDR3 length: 19 amino acids. Germline trimming cut 0 bases from V and 4 bases from J; bases unmatched to any gene: 9. The CDR3 reads CASSLVTSGRARSYNEQFF. The CDR3 DNA reads as TGCGCCAGCAGCTTGGTGACTAGCGGGAGGGCCCGGTCATACAATGAGCAGTTCTTC.

This chain links TRBV15 with TRBJ2-2; 8 positions agree with TRBD2. Trimming took 1 base from V and 2 from J; bases not matched to a gene: 9. CDR1 is LNHNV, CDR2 YYDKDF, per germline (reference sequence). This CDR3 is 18 amino acids long. The CDR3 reads CATSRAPLAATNTGELFF. The CDR3, as DNA: TGTGCCACCAGCAGAGCCCCACTAGCGGCTACAAACACCGGGGAGCTGTTTTTT.

The chain joins TRBV11-2 to TRBJ2-1; D might be TRBD2 (5 bases). The CDR3 has 12 amino acids. CDR1 is SGHAT and CDR2 is FQNNGV in the germline V gene. The V gene lost 5 bases and the J gene lost 15 bases, with 17 bases spanning the gap. The DNA of the CDR3 is TGTGCCAGCAGCGCCCGAGCTGGGAGTCGGTTCTTC. The encoded protein is CASSARAGSRFF. The whole variable domain, filled in from reference TRBV11-2 and TRBJ2-1, reads EAGVAQSPRYKIIEKRQSVAFWCNPISGHATLYWYQQILGQGPKLLIQFQNNGVVDDSQLPKDRFSAERLKGVDSTLKIQPAKLEDSAVYLCASSARAGSRFFGPGTRLTVL.

The chain uses TRBV6-1 and TRBJ2-1; perhaps TRBD2 as D (6 bases). Germline CDR1 reads MNHNS; CDR2 reads SASEGT. Trimming left V 11 bases short and J 4 bases short, with 21 bases between. The length of the CDR3 is 15 residues. CDR3 region: CAGTYRDPWYNEQFF. CDR3 nucleotides: TGTGCCGGGACTTACAGAGATCCTTGGTACAATGAGCAGTTCTTC.

The rearrangement links TRBV28 to TRBJ2-1; TRBD2 aligns across 10 bases. This CDR3 spans 14 amino acids. The ends lost 10 bases at V and 8 bases at J; junction bases unmatched: 11. Germline lookup yields CDR1 MDHEN and CDR2 SYDVKM. The CDR3 coding sequence is TGTGCCACTAGATGGCTAGCGGGAGATGATGAGCAGTTCTTC. Translated: CATRWLAGDDEQFF.

This clone has more than one count but fewer than ten. This chain links TRBV5-4 with TRBJ1-1; D possibly corresponds to TRBD1 (5 bases). The germline V and J ends were trimmed by 10 bases and 1 base, with 17 bases remaining between them. Germline V gives CDR1 SGHNT, CDR2 YYREEE (reference sequence). This CDR3 region has 14 residues. The CDR3 DNA is TGTGCCTTCCTTCCAGCGGGGGGGAACACTGAAGCTTTCTTT. Its protein is CAFLPAGGNTEAFF. Drawing the rest from reference TRBV5-4 and TRBJ1-1, the complete variable domain is ETGVTQSPTHLIKTRGQQVTLRCSSQSGHNTVSWYQQALGQGPQFIFQYYREEENGRGNFPPRFSGLQFPNYSSELNVNALELDDSALYLCAFLPAGGNTEAFFGQGTRLTVV.